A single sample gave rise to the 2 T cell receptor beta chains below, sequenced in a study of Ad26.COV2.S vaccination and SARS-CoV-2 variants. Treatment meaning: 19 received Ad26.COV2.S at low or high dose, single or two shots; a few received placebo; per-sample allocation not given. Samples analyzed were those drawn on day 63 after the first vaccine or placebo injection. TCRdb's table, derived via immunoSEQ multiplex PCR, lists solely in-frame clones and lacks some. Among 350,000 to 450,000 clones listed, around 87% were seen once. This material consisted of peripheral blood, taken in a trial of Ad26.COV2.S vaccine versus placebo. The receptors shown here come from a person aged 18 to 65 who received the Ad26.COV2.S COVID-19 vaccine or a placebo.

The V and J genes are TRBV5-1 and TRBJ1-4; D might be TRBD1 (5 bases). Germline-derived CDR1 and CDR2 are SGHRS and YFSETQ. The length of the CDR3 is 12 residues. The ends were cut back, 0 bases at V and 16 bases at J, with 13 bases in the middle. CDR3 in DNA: TGCGCCAGCAGCTTGGAGGGGCCGGGGCCGTTTTTT. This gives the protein CASSLEGPGPFF.

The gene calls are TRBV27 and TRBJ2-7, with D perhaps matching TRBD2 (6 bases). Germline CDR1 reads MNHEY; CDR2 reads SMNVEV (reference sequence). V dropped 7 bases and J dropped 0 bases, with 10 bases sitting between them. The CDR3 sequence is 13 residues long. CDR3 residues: CASTAGSSYEQYF. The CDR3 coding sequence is TGTGCCAGCACCGCGGGAAGCTCCTACGAGCAGTACTTC.